This TCR beta chain originates from a study of control samples from healthy donors and cancer patients. The protocol was immunoSEQ multiplex PCR, while the TCRdb copy is restricted to in-frame clones and leaves out a portion. The table includes about 85,000 clones, roughly 91% detected once. CDR3 length: 15 amino acids. Germline-derived CDR1 and CDR2 are MNHEY and SVGAGI. V gave up 5 bases and J gave up 5 bases; unmatched junction bases: 3. The material sequenced was blood. The rearrangement links TRBV6-5 to TRBJ2-3, with 14 bases aligning to TRBD2. The sequence derives from a woman in her fifties or sixties in good health. CDR3 loop: CASSPGTSGRDTQYF. The CDR3 DNA reads as TGTGCCAGCAGTCCAGGGACTAGCGGGAGAGATACGCAGTATTTT.